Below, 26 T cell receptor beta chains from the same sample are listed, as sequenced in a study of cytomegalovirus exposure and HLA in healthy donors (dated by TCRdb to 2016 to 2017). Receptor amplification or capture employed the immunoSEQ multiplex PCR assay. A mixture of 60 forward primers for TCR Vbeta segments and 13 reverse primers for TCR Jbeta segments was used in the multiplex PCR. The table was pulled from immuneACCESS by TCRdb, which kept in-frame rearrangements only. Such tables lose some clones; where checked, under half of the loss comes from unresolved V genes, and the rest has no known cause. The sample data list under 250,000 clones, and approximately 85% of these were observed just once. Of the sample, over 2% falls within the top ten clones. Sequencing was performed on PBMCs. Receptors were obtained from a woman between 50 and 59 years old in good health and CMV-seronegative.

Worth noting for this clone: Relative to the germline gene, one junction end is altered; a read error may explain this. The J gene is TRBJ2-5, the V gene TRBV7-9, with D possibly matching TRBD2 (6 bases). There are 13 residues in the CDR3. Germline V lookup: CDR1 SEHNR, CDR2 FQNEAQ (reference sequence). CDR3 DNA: TGTGCCAGCAGCCCGGCGGGGTACGGCGCACCTAACTTC. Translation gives CASSPAGYGAPNF. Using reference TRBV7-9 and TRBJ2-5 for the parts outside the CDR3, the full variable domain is DTGVSQNPRHKITKRGQNVTFRCDPISEHNRLYWYRQTLGQGPEFLTYFQNEAQLEKSRLLSDRFSAERPKGSFSTLEIQRTEQGDSAMYLCASSPAGYGAPNFGPGTRLLVL.

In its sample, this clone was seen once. DNA for the CDR3: TGTGCCAGCAGGCCAGGGGGACTAGCTTTTGTCAATGAGCAGTTCTTC. Protein product: CASRPGGLAFVNEQFF. V gene TRBV2 combines with J gene TRBJ2-1; TRBD2 agrees at 9 bases. The CDR3 extends over 16 amino acids. With V trimmed by 6 bases and J by 6 bases, 12 bases remained unmatched. Germline CDR1 reads SNHLY; CDR2 reads FYNNEI. Combining the CDR3 with reference TRBV2 and TRBJ2-1 gives the whole variable domain EPEVTQTPSHQVTQMGQEVILRCVPISNHLYFYWYRQILGQKVEFLVSFYNNEISEKSEIFDDQFSVERPDGSNFTLKIRSTKLEDSAMYFCASRPGGLAFVNEQFFGPGTRLTVL.

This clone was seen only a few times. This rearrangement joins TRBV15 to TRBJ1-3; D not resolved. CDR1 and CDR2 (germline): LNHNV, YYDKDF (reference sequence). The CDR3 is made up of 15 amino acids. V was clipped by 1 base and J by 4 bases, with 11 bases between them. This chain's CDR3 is CATSRGGGGGNTIYF. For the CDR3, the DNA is TGTGCCACCAGCAGAGGGGGAGGCGGGGGAAACACCATATATTTT.

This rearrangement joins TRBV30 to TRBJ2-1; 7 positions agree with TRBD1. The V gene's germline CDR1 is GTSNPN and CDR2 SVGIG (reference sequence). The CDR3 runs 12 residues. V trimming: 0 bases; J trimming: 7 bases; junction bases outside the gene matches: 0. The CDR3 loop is CAWSVDRNEQFF. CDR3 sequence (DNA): TGTGCCTGGAGTGTGGACAGGAATGAGCAGTTCTTC.

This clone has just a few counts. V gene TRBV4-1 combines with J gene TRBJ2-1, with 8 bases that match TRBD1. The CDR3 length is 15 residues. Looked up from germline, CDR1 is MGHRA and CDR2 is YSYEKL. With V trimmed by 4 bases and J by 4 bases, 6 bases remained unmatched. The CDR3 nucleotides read TGCGCCAGCAGCCGAAACAGGGGGAGGTACAATGAGCAGTTCTTC. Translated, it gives CASSRNRGRYNEQFF.

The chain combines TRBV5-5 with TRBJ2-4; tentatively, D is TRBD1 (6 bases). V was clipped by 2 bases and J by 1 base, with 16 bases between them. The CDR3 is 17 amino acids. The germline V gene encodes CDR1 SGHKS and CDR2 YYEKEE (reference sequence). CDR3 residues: CASSFGTYTGAKNIQYF. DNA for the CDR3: TGTGCCAGCAGCTTTGGAACGTACACAGGGGCCAAAAACATTCAGTACTTC.

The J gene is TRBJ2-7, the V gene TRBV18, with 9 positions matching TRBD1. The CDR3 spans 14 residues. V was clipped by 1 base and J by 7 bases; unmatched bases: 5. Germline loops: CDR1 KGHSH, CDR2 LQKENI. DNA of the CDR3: TGTGCCAGCTCACCACTGAGGGACAGGGTGGAGCAGTACTTC. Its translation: CASSPLRDRVEQYF.

The CDR3 reads CASSPLNDRAKNIQYF. The DNA of the CDR3 is TGTGCCAGTAGTCCCTTGAATGACAGAGCCAAAAACATTCAGTACTTC. The chain joins TRBV19 to TRBJ2-4; tentative D call: TRBD1 (5 bases). V was shortened by 5 bases and J by 0 bases, with 14 bases between the two germline ends. CDR1 and CDR2 from the germline V gene are LNHDA and SQIVND (reference sequence). This CDR3 is 16 amino acids long.

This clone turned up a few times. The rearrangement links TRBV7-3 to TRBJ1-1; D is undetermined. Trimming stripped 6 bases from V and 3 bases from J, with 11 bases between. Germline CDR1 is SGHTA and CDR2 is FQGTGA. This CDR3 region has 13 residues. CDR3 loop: CASSTGRHTEAFF. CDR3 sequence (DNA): TGTGCCAGCAGTACCGGGAGGCACACTGAAGCTTTCTTT.

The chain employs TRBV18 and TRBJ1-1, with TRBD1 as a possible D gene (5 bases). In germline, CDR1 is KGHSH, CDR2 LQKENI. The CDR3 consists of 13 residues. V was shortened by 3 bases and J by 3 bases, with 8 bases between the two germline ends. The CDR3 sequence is CASSPGLDTEAFF. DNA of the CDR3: TGTGCCAGCTCACCGGGGCTAGACACTGAAGCTTTCTTT. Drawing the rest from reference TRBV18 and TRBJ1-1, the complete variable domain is NAGVMQNPRHLVRRRGQEARLRCSPMKGHSHVYWYRQLPEEGLKFMVYLQKENIIDESGMPKERFSAEFPKEGPSILRIQQVVRGDSAAYFCASSPGLDTEAFFGQGTRLTVV.

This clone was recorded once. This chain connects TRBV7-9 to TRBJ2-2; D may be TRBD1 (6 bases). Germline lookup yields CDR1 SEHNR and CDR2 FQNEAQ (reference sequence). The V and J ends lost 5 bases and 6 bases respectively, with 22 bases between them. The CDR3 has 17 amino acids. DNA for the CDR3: TGTGCCAGCAGCCGCTCAAGGAACAGGGATTTTTCCGGGGAGCTGTTTTTT. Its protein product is CASSRSRNRDFSGELFF.

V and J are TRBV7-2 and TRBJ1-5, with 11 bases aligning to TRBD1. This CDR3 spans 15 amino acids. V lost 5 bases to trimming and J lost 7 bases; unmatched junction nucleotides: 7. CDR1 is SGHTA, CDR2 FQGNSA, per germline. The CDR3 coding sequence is TGTGCCAGCAGCCGGACAGGGGGCGTTGGACAGCCCCAGCATTTT. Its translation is CASSRTGGVGQPQHF.

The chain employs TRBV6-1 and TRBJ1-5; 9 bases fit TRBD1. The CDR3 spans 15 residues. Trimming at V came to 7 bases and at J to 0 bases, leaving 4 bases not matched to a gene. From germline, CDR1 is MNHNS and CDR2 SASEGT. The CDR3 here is CASTLTGGSNQPQHF. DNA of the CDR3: TGTGCCAGCACCCTGACAGGGGGTAGCAATCAGCCCCAGCATTTT.

CDR3 protein: CASSLVGLGIQETQYF. As DNA, the CDR3 is TGCGCCAGCAGCTTGGTGGGGCTGGGGATCCAAGAGACCCAGTACTTC. V usage is TRBV5-1 and J usage is TRBJ2-5; tentative D call: TRBD1 (5 bases). This CDR3 is built from 16 residues. Per germline, CDR1 SGHRS and CDR2 YFSETQ. V lost 0 bases, J lost 1 base, and 13 bases lay in between.

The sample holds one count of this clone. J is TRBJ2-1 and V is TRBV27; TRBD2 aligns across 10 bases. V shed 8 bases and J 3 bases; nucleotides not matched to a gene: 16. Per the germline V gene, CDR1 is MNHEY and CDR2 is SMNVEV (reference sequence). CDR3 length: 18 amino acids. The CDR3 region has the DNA TGTGCCAGCTGGGGCCAGCACCCGGGACTAGCGATCTACAATGAGCAGTTCTTC. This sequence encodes CASWGQHPGLAIYNEQFF.

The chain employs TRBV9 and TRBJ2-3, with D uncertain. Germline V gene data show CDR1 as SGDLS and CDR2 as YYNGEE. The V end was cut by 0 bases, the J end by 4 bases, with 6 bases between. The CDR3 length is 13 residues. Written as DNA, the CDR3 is TGTGCCAGCAGCGTAGATCAATCAGATACGCAGTATTTT. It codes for CASSVDQSDTQYF.

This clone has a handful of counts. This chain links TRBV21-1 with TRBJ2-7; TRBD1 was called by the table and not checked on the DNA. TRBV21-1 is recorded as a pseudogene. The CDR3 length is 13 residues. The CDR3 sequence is CASSGQAPYEQYF. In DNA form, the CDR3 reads TGTGCCAGCAGCGGACAGGCGCCCTACGAGCAGTACTTC.

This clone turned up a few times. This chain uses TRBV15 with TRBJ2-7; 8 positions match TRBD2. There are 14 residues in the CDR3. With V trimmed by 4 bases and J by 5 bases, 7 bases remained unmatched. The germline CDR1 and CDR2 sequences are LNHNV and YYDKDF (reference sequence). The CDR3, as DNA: TGTGCCACCAGCACCAGCGGGAGTCTGCACGAGCAGTACTTC. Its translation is CATSTSGSLHEQYF.

The CDR3 spells CASSFRLGASYNEQFF. Here the CDR3 DNA reads TGTGCCAGCAGTTTTAGACTCGGAGCCTCCTACAATGAGCAGTTCTTC. This chain connects TRBV5-4 to TRBJ2-1; D ambiguous. CDR3 length equals 16 residues. The germline V and J ends were trimmed by 5 bases and 0 bases, with 15 bases remaining between them. The germline gives CDR1 SGHNT, CDR2 YYREEE (reference sequence).

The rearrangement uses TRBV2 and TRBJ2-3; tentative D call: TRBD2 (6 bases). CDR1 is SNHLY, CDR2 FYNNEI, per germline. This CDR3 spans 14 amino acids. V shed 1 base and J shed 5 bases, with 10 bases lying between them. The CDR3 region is CASSEGRELDTQYF. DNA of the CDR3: TGTGCCAGCAGTGAAGGGCGGGAATTAGATACGCAGTATTTT.

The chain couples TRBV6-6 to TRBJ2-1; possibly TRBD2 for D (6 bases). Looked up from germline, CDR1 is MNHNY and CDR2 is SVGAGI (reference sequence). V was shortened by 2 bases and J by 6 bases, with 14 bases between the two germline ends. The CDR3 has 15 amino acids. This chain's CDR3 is CASSYQPGTANEQFF. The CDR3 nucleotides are TGTGCCAGCAGTTACCAACCAGGGACTGCCAATGAGCAGTTCTTC.

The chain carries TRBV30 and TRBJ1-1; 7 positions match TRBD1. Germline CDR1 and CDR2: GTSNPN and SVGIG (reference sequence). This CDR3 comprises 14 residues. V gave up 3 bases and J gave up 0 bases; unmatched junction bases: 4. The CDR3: CAWSPGTVNTEAFF. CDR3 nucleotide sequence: TGTGCCTGGAGCCCCGGGACAGTGAACACTGAAGCTTTCTTT.

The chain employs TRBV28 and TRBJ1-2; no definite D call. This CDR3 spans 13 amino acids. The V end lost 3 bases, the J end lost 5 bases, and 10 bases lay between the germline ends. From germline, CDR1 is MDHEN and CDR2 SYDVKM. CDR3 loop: CASSFGQAYGYTF. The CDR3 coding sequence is TGTGCCAGCAGTTTTGGTCAGGCGTATGGCTACACCTTC.

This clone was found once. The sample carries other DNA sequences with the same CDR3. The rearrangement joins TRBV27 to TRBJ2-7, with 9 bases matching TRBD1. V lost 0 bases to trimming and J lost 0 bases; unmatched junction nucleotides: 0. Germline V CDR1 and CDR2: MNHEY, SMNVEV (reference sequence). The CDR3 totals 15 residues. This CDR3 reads CASSLSGQGSYEQYF. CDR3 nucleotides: TGTGCCAGCAGTTTATCGGGACAGGGCTCCTACGAGCAGTACTTC.

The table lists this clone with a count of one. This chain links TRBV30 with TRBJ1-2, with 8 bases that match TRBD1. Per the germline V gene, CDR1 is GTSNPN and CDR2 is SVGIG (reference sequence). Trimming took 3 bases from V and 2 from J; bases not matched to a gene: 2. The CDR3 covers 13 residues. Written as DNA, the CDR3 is TGTGCCTGGAGGGGACAGGTCAACTATGGCTACACCTTC. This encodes CAWRGQVNYGYTF.

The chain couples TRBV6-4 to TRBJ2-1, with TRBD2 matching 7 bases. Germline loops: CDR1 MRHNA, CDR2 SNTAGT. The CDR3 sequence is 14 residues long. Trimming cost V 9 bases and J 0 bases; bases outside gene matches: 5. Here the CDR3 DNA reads TGTGCCAGTGCCCGGGAGGCCTCCTACAATGAGCAGTTCTTC. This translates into CASAREASYNEQFF.